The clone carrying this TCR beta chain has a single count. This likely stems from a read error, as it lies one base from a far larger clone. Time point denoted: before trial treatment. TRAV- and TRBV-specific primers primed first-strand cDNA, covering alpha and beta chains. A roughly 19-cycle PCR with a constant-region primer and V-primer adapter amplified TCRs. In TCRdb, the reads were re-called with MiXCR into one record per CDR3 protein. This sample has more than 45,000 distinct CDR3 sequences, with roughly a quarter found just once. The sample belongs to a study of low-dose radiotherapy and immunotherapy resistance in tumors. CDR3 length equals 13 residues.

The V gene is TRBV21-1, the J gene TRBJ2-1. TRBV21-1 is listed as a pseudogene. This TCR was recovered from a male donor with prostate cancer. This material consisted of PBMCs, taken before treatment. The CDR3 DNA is TGTGCCAGCAGCAAAGACCCATTCTACGAGCAGTTCTTC. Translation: CASSKDPFYEQFF.